The 3 T cell receptor beta chains listed next were all sequenced from one sample in a study of CD8 T cells in ankylosing spondylitis. TCRdb re-derived calls from the 5' RACE reads in MiXCR, one entry per CDR3 protein. The sample records 150,000 or so distinct CDR3 sequences, 25% to 35% being singletons. The sequenced sample consisted of synovial fluid, either unsorted or a sorted T cell fraction (not recorded which). The receptors stem from a male donor with ankylosing spondylitis.

Only a few counts were recorded for this clonotype. The genes are TRBV29-1 and TRBJ2-1, with TRBD2 identical over 7 bases. With 4 bases clipped from V and 3 bases from J, the junction kept 3 bases outside the gene matches. Looked up from germline, CDR1 is SQVTM and CDR2 is ANQGSEA. This CDR3 spans 13 amino acids. Here the CDR3 reads CSVGPSGYNEQFF. CDR3 in DNA: TGCAGCGTTGGGCCTAGCGGCTACAATGAGCAGTTCTTC.

This clonotype was picked up a small number of times. Here the CDR3 reads CSAQNRGGGTDTQYF. The CDR3 nucleotides read TGCAGTGCCCAGAACAGGGGAGGGGGCACAGATACGCAGTATTTT. The chain has TRBV20-1 and TRBJ2-3; the D call may be TRBD1 or TRBD2 (7 bases each). CDR3 length equals 15 residues. Trimming cost V 6 bases and J 1 base, with 17 bases left between them. Germline lookup yields CDR1 DFQATT and CDR2 SNEGSKA (reference sequence).

The V call is TRBV20-1, the J call TRBJ1-4, with D unclear. The CDR3 has 11 amino acids. V lost 6 bases and J 8 bases, leaving 10 bases between the germline ends. The germline CDR1 and CDR2 sequences are DFQATT and SNEGSKA (reference sequence). The CDR3 coding sequence is TGCAGTGCCCCTCTTAGAGAAAAACTGTTTTTT. Protein product: CSAPLREKLFF.